This T cell receptor (beta chain) originates from a study of early T cells in non-severe SARS-CoV-2 infection. This clonotype came up a few times. TCRdb processed the 5' RACE reads anew with MiXCR; each CDR3 protein has one entry. The sample lists 99,000 or so distinct CDR3 sequences; 16% were seen once. This clonotype originated in an adult who was a healthcare worker with PCR-confirmed SARS-CoV-2 infection or an uninfected control (not recorded which). Sequenced: whole blood.

The CDR3 loop reads CASSLHAPGLVRHEQFF. DNA for the CDR3: TGTGCCAGCAGTTTACACGCCCCGGGACTAGTTAGGCATGAGCAGTTCTTC. The chain carries TRBV12-3 or TRBV12-4 and TRBJ2-1, with 8 bases fitting TRBD2. V trimming: 2 bases; J trimming: 8 bases; junction bases outside the gene matches: 14. The CDR3 is 17 residues long.